This T cell receptor (beta chain) is drawn from a study of T cells in Graves' hyperthyroidism and ophthalmopathy. Authors of the study amplified TCR beta CDR3 regions from RNA transcripts. The TCR CDR3 first-round RT-PCR relied on the HTBI primer set. TCRdb processed the multiplex PCR reads anew with MiXCR; each CDR3 protein has one entry. The sample consists of a few hundred thousand distinct CDR3 sequences, more than 15% of them appearing once. No progression to ophthalmopathy during 18 months of follow-up defined stable disease. Lactation, pregnancy, other autoimmune disease or uncontrolled infection led to exclusion of patients. Diagnosis rested on symptoms, serum thyroxine and TRAb, thyroid ultrasound, and orbital computed tomography. With V trimmed by 2 bases and J by 3 bases, 13 bases remained unmatched. Germline V gene sequence: CDR1 KGHSH, CDR2 LQKENI. The CDR3 runs to 17 residues.

The specimen was blood. This receptor was identified in a woman aged 25 to 39 with Graves' hyperthyroidism. The chain combines TRBV18 with TRBJ2-7; 7 nucleotides align to TRBD1. This chain's CDR3 is CASSPSGLGTVNYEQYF. The CDR3 DNA follows: TGTGCCAGCTCACCATCGGGGCTGGGGACAGTAAACTACGAGCAGTACTTC.